This TCR beta chain is from a study of shared clonotypes between healthy human individuals. Overall study results and limits: Clonotypes shared by all four sorted-subset donors had higher generation probabilities than non-shared clonotypes.

This clone was recorded only once. Its cognate antigen is unknown. CDR3 length equals 12 residues. V was cut by 6 bases and J by 5 bases, with 10 bases left in between. Germline V gene lookup returns CDR1 MDHEN and CDR2 SYDVKM. Method: immunoSEQ multiplex PCR; TCRdb's copy keeps in-frame clones and lacks some. This sample carries 2 million to 2.5 million clones, 85% to 95% of them seen once, and the ten largest clones take 0.37%. Sequencing used naive CD4+ T cells from PBMCs. The subset: CD45RA+ positively selected. V is TRBV28 and J is TRBJ1-1; no firm D call. This TCR was sampled from a man aged 18 to 35 in good health. Some clones in this sample may be carry-over from other donors' samples. The CDR3 spells CASRRPGTEAFF. The CDR3 nucleotides are TGTGCCAGCAGGCGACCCGGGACTGAAGCTTTCTTT.